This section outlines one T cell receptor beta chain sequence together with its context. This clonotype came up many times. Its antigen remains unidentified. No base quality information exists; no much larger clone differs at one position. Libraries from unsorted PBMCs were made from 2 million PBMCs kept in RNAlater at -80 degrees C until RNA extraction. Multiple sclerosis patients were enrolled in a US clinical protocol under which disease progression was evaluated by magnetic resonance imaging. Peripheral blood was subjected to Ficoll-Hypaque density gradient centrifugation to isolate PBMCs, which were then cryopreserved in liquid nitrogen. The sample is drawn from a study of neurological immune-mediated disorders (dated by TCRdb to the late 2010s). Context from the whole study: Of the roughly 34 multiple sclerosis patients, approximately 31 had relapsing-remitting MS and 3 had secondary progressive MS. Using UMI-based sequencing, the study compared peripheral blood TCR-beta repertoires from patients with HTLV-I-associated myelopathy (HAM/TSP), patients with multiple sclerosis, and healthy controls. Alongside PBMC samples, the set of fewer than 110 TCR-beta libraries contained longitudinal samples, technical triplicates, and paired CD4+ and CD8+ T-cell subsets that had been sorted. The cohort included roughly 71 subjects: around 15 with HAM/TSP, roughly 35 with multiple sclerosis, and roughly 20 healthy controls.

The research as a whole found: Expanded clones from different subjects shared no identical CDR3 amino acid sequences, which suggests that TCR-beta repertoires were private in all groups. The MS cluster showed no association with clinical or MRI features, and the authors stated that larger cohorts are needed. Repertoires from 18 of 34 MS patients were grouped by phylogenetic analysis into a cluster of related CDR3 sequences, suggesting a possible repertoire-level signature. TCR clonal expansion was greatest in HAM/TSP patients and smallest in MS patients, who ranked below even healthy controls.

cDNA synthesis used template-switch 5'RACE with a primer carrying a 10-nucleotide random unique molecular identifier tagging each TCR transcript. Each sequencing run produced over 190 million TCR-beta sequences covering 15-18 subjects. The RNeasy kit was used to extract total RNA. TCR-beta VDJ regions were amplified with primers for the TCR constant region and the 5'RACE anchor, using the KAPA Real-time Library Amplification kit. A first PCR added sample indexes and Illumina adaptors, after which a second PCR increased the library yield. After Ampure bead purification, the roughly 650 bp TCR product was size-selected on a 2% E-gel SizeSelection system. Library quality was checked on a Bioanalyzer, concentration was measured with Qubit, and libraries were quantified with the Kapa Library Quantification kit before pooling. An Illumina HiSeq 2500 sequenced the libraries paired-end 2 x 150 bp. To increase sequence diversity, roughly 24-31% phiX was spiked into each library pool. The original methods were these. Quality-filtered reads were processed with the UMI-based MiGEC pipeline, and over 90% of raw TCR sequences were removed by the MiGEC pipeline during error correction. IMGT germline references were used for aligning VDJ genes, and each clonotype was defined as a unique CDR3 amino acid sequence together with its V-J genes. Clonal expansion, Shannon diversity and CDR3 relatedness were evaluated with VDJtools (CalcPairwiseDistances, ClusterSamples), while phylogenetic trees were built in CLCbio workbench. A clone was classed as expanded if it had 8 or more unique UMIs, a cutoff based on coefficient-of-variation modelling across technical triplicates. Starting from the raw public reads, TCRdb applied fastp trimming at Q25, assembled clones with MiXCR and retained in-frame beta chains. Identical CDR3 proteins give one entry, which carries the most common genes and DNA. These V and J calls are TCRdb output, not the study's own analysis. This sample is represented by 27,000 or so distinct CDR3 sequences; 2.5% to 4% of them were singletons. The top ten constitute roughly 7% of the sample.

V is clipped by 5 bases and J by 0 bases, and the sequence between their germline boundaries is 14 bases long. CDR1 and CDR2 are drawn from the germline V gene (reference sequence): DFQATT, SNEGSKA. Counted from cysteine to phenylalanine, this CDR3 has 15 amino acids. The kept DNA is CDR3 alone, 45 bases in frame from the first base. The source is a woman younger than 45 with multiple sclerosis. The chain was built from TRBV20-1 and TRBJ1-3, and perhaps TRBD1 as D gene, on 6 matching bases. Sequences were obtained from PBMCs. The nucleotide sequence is TGCAGTGCTCTCAACAGGGTTAGCTCTGGAAACACCATATATTTT. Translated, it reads CSALNRVSSGNTIYF.